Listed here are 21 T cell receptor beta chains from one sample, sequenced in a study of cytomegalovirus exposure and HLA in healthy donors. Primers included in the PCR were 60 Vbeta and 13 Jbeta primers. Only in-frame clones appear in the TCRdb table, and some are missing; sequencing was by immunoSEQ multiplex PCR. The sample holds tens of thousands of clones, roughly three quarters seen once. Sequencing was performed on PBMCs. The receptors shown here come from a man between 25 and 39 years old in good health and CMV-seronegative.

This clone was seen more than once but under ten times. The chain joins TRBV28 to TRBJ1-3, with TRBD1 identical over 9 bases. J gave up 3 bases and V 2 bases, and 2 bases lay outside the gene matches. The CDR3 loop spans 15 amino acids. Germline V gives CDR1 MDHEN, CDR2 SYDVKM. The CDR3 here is CASSLGTGIGNTIYF. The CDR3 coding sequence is TGTGCCAGCAGTTTAGGGACAGGGATTGGAAACACCATATATTTT.

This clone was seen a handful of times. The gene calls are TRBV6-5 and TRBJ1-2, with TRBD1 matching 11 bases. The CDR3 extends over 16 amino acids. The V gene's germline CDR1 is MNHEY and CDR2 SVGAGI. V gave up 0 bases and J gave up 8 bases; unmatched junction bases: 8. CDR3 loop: CASSYSGTGGERGYTF. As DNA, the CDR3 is TGTGCCAGCAGTTACTCCGGGACAGGGGGTGAGCGGGGCTACACCTTC.

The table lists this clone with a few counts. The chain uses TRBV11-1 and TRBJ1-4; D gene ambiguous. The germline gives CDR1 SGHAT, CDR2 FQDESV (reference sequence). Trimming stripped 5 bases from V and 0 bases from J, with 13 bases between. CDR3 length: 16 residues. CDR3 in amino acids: CASSANGQATNEKLFF. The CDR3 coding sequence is TGTGCCAGCAGCGCAAATGGGCAAGCAACTAATGAAAAACTGTTTTTT.

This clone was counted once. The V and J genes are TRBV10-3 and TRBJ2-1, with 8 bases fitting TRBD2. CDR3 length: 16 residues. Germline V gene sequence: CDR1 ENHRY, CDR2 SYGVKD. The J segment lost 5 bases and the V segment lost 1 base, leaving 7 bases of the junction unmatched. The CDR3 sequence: CAISELKTSDNNEQFF. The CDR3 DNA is TGTGCCATCAGTGAGTTAAAGACTAGCGATAACAATGAGCAGTTCTTC.

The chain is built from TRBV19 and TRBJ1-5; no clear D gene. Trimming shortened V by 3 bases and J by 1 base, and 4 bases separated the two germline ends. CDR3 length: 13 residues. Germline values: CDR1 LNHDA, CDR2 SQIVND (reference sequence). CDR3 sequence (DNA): TGTGCCAGTAGTATCTCCAGCAATCAGCCCCAGCATTTT. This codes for CASSISSNQPQHF.

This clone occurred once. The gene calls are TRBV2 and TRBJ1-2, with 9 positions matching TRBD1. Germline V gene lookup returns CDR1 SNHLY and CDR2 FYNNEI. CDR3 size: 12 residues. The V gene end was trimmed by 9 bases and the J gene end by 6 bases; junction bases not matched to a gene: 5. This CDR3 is CASQGTGNGYTF. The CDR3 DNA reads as TGTGCCAGTCAAGGGACAGGGAATGGCTACACCTTC.

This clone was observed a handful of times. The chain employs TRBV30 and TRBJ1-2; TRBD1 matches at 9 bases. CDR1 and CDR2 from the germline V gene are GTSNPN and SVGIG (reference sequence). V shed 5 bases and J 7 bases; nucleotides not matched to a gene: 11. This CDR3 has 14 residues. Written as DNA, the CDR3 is TGTGCCTGGTATCGGACAGGGGTACCCGGTGGCTACACCTTC. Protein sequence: CAWYRTGVPGGYTF.

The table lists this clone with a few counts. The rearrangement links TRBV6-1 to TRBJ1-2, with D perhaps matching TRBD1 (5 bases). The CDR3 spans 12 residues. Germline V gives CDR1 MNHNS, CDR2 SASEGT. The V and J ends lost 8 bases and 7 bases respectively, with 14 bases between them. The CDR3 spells CASAPREGGYTF. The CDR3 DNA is TGTGCCAGCGCGCCCAGGGAGGGTGGCTACACCTTC.

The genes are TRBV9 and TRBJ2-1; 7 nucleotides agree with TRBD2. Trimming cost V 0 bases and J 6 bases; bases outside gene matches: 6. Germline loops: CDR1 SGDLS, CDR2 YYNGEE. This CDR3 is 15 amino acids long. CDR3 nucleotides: TGTGCCAGCAGCGTAGCTTCCGGGGGGACCAATGAGCAGTTCTTC. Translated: CASSVASGGTNEQFF.

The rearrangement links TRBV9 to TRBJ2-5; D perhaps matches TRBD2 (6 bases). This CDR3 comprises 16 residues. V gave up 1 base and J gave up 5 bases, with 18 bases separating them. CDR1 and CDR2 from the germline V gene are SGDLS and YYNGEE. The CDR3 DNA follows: TGTGCCAGCAGCGTATTCGGGGGAGCCTTCGGGGAGACCCAGTACTTC. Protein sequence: CASSVFGGAFGETQYF.

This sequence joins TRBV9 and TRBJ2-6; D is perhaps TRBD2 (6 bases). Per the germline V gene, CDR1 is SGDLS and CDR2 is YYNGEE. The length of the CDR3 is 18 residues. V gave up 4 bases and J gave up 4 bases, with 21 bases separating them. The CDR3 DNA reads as TGTGCCAGCAGCCTCTGGTCGGGGGAGGTAGCCGGGGCCAACGTCCTGACTTTC. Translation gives CASSLWSGEVAGANVLTF.

In DNA, the CDR3 is TGTGCCAGCAGCTCAGGGATTAACTATGGCTACACCTTC. It encodes CASSSGINYGYTF. The chain combines TRBV5-4 with TRBJ1-2, with D maybe TRBD1 (5 bases). CDR3 length: 13 residues. The germline CDR1 and CDR2 sequences are SGHNT and YYREEE (reference sequence). Trimming left V 3 bases short and J 1 base short, with 7 bases between.

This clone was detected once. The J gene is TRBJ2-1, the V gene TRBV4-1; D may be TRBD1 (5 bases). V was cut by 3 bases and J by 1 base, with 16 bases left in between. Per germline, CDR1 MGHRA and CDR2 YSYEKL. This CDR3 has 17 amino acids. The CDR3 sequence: CASSQIERGWSYNEQFF. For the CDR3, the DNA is TGCGCCAGCAGCCAGATAGAAAGGGGATGGTCCTACAATGAGCAGTTCTTC.

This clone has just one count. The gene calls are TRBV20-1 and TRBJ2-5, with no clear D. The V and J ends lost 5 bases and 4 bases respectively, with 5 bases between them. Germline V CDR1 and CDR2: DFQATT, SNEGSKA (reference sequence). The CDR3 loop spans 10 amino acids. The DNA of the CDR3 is TGCAGTGCTCGGGTAGAGACCCAGTACTTC. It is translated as CSARVETQYF.

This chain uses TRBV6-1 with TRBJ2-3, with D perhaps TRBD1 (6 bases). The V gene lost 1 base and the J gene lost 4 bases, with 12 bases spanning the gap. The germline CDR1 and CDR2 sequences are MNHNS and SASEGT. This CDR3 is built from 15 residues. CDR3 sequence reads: CASSEDGGRADTQYF. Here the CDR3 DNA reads TGTGCCAGCAGTGAAGATGGGGGCAGGGCAGATACGCAGTATTTT.

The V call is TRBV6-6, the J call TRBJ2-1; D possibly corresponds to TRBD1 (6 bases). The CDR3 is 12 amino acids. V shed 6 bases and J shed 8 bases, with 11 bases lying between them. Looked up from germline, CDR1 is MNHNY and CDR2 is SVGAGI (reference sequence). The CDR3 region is CASRPPGDEQFF. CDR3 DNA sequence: TGTGCCAGCAGACCCCCAGGGGATGAGCAGTTCTTC.

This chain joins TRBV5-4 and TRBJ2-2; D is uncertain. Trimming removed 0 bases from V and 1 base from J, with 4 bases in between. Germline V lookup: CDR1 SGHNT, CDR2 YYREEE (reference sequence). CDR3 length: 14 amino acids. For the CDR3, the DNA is TGTGCCAGCAGCTTGGACTGGAACACCGGGGAGCTGTTTTTT. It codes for CASSLDWNTGELFF.

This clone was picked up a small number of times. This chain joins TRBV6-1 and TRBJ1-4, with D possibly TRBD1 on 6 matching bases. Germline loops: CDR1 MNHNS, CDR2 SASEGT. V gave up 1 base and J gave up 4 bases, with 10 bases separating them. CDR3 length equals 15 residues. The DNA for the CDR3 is TGTGCCAGCAGTGAAGGGCCAGGGGTTAATGAAAAACTGTTTTTT. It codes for CASSEGPGVNEKLFF.

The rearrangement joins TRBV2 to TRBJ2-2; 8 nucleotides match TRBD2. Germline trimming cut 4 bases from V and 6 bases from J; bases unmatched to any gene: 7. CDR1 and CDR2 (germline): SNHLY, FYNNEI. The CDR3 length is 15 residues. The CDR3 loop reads CASSGGLVLPGELFF. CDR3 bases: TGTGCCAGCAGTGGGGGACTAGTCTTGCCCGGGGAGCTGTTTTTT.

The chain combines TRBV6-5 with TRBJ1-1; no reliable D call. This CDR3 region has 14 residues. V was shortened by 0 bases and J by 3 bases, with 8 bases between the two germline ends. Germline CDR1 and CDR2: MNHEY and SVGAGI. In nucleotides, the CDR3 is TGTGCCAGCAGTTACTCACAAGATTACACTGAAGCTTTCTTT. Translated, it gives CASSYSQDYTEAFF.

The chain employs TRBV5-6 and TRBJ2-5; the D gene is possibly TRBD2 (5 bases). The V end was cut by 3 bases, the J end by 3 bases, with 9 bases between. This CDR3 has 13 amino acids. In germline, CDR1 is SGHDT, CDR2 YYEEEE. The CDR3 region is CASSYGLEETQYF. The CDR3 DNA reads TGTGCCAGCAGCTACGGACTGGAAGAGACCCAGTACTTC.